Below, 32 T cell receptor beta chains from the same sample are listed, as sequenced in a study of shared clonotypes between healthy human individuals (dated by TCRdb to the early 2020s). Libraries came from the immunoSEQ multiplex PCR assay. TCRdb holds this immuneACCESS table with in-frame rearrangements only. Some clones are missing; in checked studies, unresolved V genes explain under half, and the rest has no known cause. Within this sample are 1,400,000 or so clones, with 98% of them counted one time only. Around 0.38% of the sample comes from the top ten. Sequencing used naive CD4+ T cells sorted from blood. The sample's cell subset or site label, decoded: CD45RA+ positively selected. The receptors shown here come from a man aged 25 to 40 in good health.

This clone was seen only once. The chain joins TRBV6-6 to TRBJ2-2, with 10 bases identical to TRBD1. Per the germline V gene, CDR1 is MNHNY and CDR2 is SVGAGI (reference sequence). V was pared by 2 bases and J by 7 bases, with 4 bases of the junction left unmatched. This CDR3 spans 15 amino acids. This CDR3 is CASSYLTGGGGELFF. CDR3 DNA sequence: TGTGCCAGCAGTTACCTGACAGGGGGCGGCGGGGAGCTGTTTTTT.

This rearrangement joins TRBV7-9 to TRBJ1-5, with TRBD1 matching 7 bases. Germline-derived CDR1 and CDR2 are SEHNR and FQNEAQ (reference sequence). V was pared by 5 bases and J by 1 base, with 8 bases of the junction left unmatched. This CDR3 is 16 amino acids long. CDR3 DNA: TGTGCCAGCAGCCCCCGACAGGGCCCCAGCAATCAGCCCCAGCATTTT. Encoded protein: CASSPRQGPSNQPQHF.

The rearrangement links TRBV19 to TRBJ1-2, with D perhaps TRBD1 (5 bases). V lost 4 bases and J 4 bases, leaving 16 bases between the germline ends. The CDR3 runs to 15 residues. The V gene's germline CDR1 is LNHDA and CDR2 SQIVND (reference sequence). CDR3 in amino acids: CASSSTGTELYGYTF. In DNA, the CDR3 is TGTGCCAGTAGTAGCACCGGGACCGAGCTCTATGGCTACACCTTC.

The gene calls are TRBV29-1 and TRBJ2-2; 12 bases align to TRBD2. Trimming removed 7 bases from V and 5 bases from J; junction bases left unmatched: 5. The CDR3 sequence is 14 residues long. CDR1 is SQVTM and CDR2 is ANQGSEA in the germline V gene. The CDR3 region is CSALTSGSTGELFF. DNA of the CDR3: TGCAGCGCCCTGACTAGCGGGAGTACCGGGGAGCTGTTTTTT.

On this clone itself: The same CDR3 can be traced to other DNA sequences in this sample. This chain uses TRBV5-8 with TRBJ2-1; 14 bases are shared with TRBD2. V shed 0 bases and J 4 bases; nucleotides not matched to a gene: 0. This CDR3 has 16 amino acids. Germline V gene lookup returns CDR1 SGHTS and CDR2 YDEGEE. The CDR3 DNA sequence: TGTGCCAGCAGCTTGGGGACTAGCGGGAGGTACAATGAGCAGTTCTTC. Protein sequence: CASSLGTSGRYNEQFF.

The chain recombines TRBV7-3 with TRBJ2-1; perhaps TRBD2 as D (5 bases). The ends were cut back, 8 bases at V and 0 bases at J, with 8 bases in the middle. This CDR3 is 13 amino acids long. From germline, CDR1 is SGHTA and CDR2 FQGTGA. CDR3 coding DNA: TGTGCCAGCGGGAGACCCTCCTACAATGAGCAGTTCTTC. As protein: CASGRPSYNEQFF.

The chain is built from TRBV30 and TRBJ1-2; D call uncertain. Germline lookup yields CDR1 GTSNPN and CDR2 SVGIG (reference sequence). Deletions cut 2 bases from V and 4 bases from J, with 14 bases between. This CDR3 region has 14 residues. The chain's CDR3 is CAWSTPGGLYGYTF. The CDR3 bases are TGTGCCTGGAGTACCCCGGGTGGACTCTATGGCTACACCTTC.

This chain joins TRBV10-1 and TRBJ2-5, with TRBD2 matching 9 bases. The CDR3 has 15 amino acids. Trimming took 0 bases from V and 7 from J; bases not matched to a gene: 6. The germline CDR1 and CDR2 sequences are WNHNN and SYGVQD (reference sequence). CDR3 bases: TGCGCCAGCAGTGAGTCGACGGGAGCGGGAGGGACCCAGTACTTC. It specifies CASSESTGAGGTQYF.

The V and J genes are TRBV5-6 and TRBJ1-2; 9 bases agree with TRBD1. CDR3 length equals 15 residues. The germline V gene encodes CDR1 SGHDT and CDR2 YYEEEE. V lost 0 bases and J lost 8; bases outside the gene matches: 8. The CDR3 reads CASSLAGQGSRGYTF. CDR3 sequence (DNA): TGTGCCAGCAGCTTGGCTGGACAGGGGAGTAGGGGCTACACCTTC.

The chain combines TRBV27 with TRBJ1-5; a possible D gene is TRBD1 (5 bases). Germline V gene data show CDR1 as MNHEY and CDR2 as SMNVEV (reference sequence). The length of the CDR3 is 14 residues. The germline V and J ends were trimmed by 5 bases and 4 bases, with 12 bases remaining between them. The CDR3 sequence is CASSPRALNQPQHF. The CDR3 region has the DNA TGTGCCAGCAGTCCCAGGGCCCTAAATCAGCCCCAGCATTTT.

Concerning this clone: Other DNA sequences from this sample encode an identical CDR3 as well. The chain has TRBV25-1 and TRBJ1-2; unclear D gene. V was trimmed by 2 bases and J by 5 bases, leaving 3 bases between them. The CDR3 sequence is 11 residues long. Germline CDR1 is MGHDK and CDR2 is SYGVNS. CDR3 coding DNA: TGTGCCAGCAGTGAACTGTATGGCTACACCTTC. Residues: CASSELYGYTF.

The gene calls are TRBV6-5 and TRBJ2-1, with D possibly TRBD2 on 6 matching bases. Germline values: CDR1 MNHEY, CDR2 SVGAGI. The CDR3 has 15 residues. Trimming took off 2 bases at V and 4 bases at J, with 12 bases between the two ends. CDR3 protein: CASSYDGGVYNEQFF. The CDR3 bases are TGTGCCAGCAGTTACGACGGCGGGGTTTACAATGAGCAGTTCTTC.

The chain recombines TRBV9 with TRBJ2-7, with 8 bases matching TRBD1. With V trimmed by 7 bases and J by 3 bases, 6 bases remained unmatched. The CDR3 consists of 13 residues. Germline lookup yields CDR1 SGDLS and CDR2 YYNGEE. The CDR3, as DNA: TGTGCCAGCGGATTGGGACAGGACTACGAGCAGTACTTC. Translation gives CASGLGQDYEQYF.

The chain uses TRBV6-1 and TRBJ1-5; tentatively, D is TRBD1 (5 bases). Trimming took off 7 bases at V and 4 bases at J, with 14 bases between the two ends. CDR1 and CDR2 from the germline V gene are MNHNS and SASEGT. The CDR3 loop spans 14 amino acids. CDR3 in DNA: TGTGCCAGCAACTCGGGACGTGTGAATCAGCCCCAGCATTTT. Translating gives CASNSGRVNQPQHF.

This chain links TRBV18 with TRBJ2-2, with 9 bases aligning to TRBD1. The length of the CDR3 is 16 residues. Germline loops: CDR1 KGHSH, CDR2 LQKENI. Trimming removed 0 bases from V and 8 bases from J; junction bases left unmatched: 7. The CDR3 region is CASSPPRDRVSGELFF. The CDR3 DNA reads as TGTGCCAGCTCACCACCCCGGGACAGGGTGTCAGGGGAGCTGTTTTTT.

The J gene is TRBJ1-1, the V gene TRBV25-1; D is unclear. Trimming took off 5 bases at V and 4 bases at J, with 5 bases between the two ends. Germline V gives CDR1 MGHDK, CDR2 SYGVNS. This CDR3 spans 11 amino acids. Written as DNA, the CDR3 is TGTGCCAGCAGTTATTCCACTGAAGCTTTCTTT. Translated, it gives CASSYSTEAFF.

The rearrangement uses TRBV14 and TRBJ2-1, with TRBD2 matching over 8 bases. This CDR3 spans 14 amino acids. J gave up 7 bases and V 3 bases, and 5 bases lay outside the gene matches. The germline V gene encodes CDR1 SGHDN and CDR2 FVKESK. The CDR3 DNA reads TGTGCCAGCAGCCATCCCGGGAGGGGTAATGAGCAGTTCTTC. Translated: CASSHPGRGNEQFF.

This chain connects TRBV6-1 to TRBJ2-7, with TRBD1 matching 9 bases. The germline V gene encodes CDR1 MNHNS and CDR2 SASEGT. This CDR3 has 14 residues. V trimming: 3 bases; J trimming: 4 bases; junction bases outside the gene matches: 4. This CDR3 is CASSDGQGLYEQYF. For the CDR3, the DNA is TGTGCCAGCAGTGACGGACAGGGGTTATACGAGCAGTACTTC.

This chain links TRBV5-1 with TRBJ1-2, with TRBD1 as a possible D gene (6 bases). The CDR3 loop spans 15 amino acids. Trimming pared 4 bases from V and 6 bases from J, leaving 19 bases between. Germline CDR1 reads SGHRS; CDR2 reads YFSETQ. The CDR3 is CASSPATGAFDGYTF. The CDR3 DNA is TGCGCCAGCAGCCCCGCCACGGGGGCTTTCGATGGCTACACCTTC.

The chain links TRBV13 to TRBJ2-7; 10 nucleotides align to TRBD2. The length of the CDR3 is 14 residues. The germline CDR1 and CDR2 sequences are PRHDT and FYEKMQ (reference sequence). Trimming cost V 6 bases and J 5 bases; bases outside gene matches: 7. CDR3 sequence: CASRPIAGGHEQYF. The CDR3 DNA follows: TGTGCCAGCAGACCGATAGCGGGAGGCCACGAGCAGTACTTC.

V gene TRBV19 combines with J gene TRBJ2-6; perhaps TRBD2 as D (6 bases). CDR3 length: 15 amino acids. The germline V gene has CDR1 LNHDA and CDR2 SQIVND (reference sequence). The ends were cut back, 3 bases at V and 0 bases at J, with 6 bases in the middle. CDR3 bases: TGTGCCAGTAGTATGGAGGGCTCTGGGGCCAACGTCCTGACTTTC. This sequence encodes CASSMEGSGANVLTF.

The rearrangement joins TRBV18 to TRBJ1-1, with D unresolved. The V end lost 3 bases, the J end lost 3 bases, and 11 bases lay between the germline ends. Germline CDR1 is KGHSH and CDR2 is LQKENI. The CDR3 is made up of 14 amino acids. In DNA form, the CDR3 reads TGTGCCAGCTCACCGAGGGATACCGACACTGAAGCTTTCTTT. It translates to CASSPRDTDTEAFF.

The V call is TRBV27, the J call TRBJ2-7; no clear D. This CDR3 spans 13 amino acids. Germline values: CDR1 MNHEY, CDR2 SMNVEV (reference sequence). The V and J ends lost 5 bases and 4 bases respectively, with 12 bases between them. CDR3 DNA sequence: TGTGCCAGCAGTCCCCAGGACGGTTACGAGCAGTACTTC. It is translated as CASSPQDGYEQYF.

The chain has TRBV4-1 and TRBJ2-7; 7 bases map to TRBD2. Germline V gene sequence: CDR1 MGHRA, CDR2 YSYEKL. J gave up 4 bases and V 3 bases, and 9 bases lay outside the gene matches. This CDR3 has 15 residues. CDR3 in amino acids: CASSQVVASGYEQYF. CDR3 bases: TGCGCCAGCAGCCAGGTCGTGGCTAGCGGATACGAGCAGTACTTC.

The chain recombines TRBV5-1 with TRBJ2-3, with D uncertain. Germline V gene sequence: CDR1 SGHRS, CDR2 YFSETQ. V lost 0 bases and J 8 bases, leaving 13 bases between the germline ends. The CDR3 is made up of 14 amino acids. CDR3 in DNA: TGCGCCAGCAGCTTGGAACCCCTCGGGTCTACGCAGTATTTT. It translates to CASSLEPLGSTQYF.

The gene calls are TRBV5-1 and TRBJ2-7, with TRBD1 matching 11 bases. The CDR3 totals 16 residues. Germline V gene sequence: CDR1 SGHRS, CDR2 YFSETQ. The trim removed 1 base at V and 1 base at J, leaving 4 bases unmatched. In DNA form, the CDR3 reads TGCGCCAGCAGCTTGAGGTGGGACAGGGGGTCCTACGAGCAGTACTTC. Its translation: CASSLRWDRGSYEQYF.

The V call is TRBV10-3, the J call TRBJ1-2; D is ambiguous. The length of the CDR3 is 14 residues. Trimming cost V 10 bases and J 5 bases, with 20 bases left between them. The germline V gene encodes CDR1 ENHRY and CDR2 SYGVKD. For the CDR3, the DNA is TGTGCCAGCACCCTCGAGGGAGAATCATATGGCTACACCTTC. This codes for CASTLEGESYGYTF.

The gene calls are TRBV11-3 and TRBJ2-1, with no clear D. In germline, CDR1 is SGHNT, CDR2 YENEEA. The CDR3 contains 13 residues. Trimming shortened V by 2 bases and J by 10 bases, and 12 bases separated the two germline ends. The CDR3 here is CASSLSGLREQFF. The CDR3 region has the DNA TGTGCCAGCAGCTTATCCGGCTTACGGGAGCAGTTCTTC.

The chain employs TRBV7-2 and TRBJ2-3; possibly TRBD1 for D (6 bases). The ends were cut back, 5 bases at V and 0 bases at J, with 18 bases in the middle. From germline, CDR1 is SGHTA and CDR2 FQGNSA. This CDR3 contains 17 residues. In DNA form, the CDR3 reads TGTGCCAGCAGCCGAAGGGACACTCAGTGGAGCACAGATACGCAGTATTTT. Translated, it gives CASSRRDTQWSTDTQYF.

This clone appeared once. The genes are TRBV9 and TRBJ2-3; TRBD2 agrees at 7 bases. The germline gives CDR1 SGDLS, CDR2 YYNGEE. V shed 7 bases, J shed 1 base, and the junction held 12 bases outside the gene matches. The CDR3 contains 16 residues. The CDR3 here is CASGAGNAFGTDTQYF. The CDR3 region has the DNA TGTGCCAGCGGAGCGGGGAACGCTTTTGGCACAGATACGCAGTATTTT.

The chain recombines TRBV5-4 with TRBJ2-1; TRBD2 matches at 15 bases. Germline V gene sequence: CDR1 SGHNT, CDR2 YYREEE (reference sequence). V shed 0 bases, J shed 5 bases, and the junction held 3 bases outside the gene matches. The CDR3 runs to 17 residues. DNA for the CDR3: TGTGCCAGCAGCTTGGGGGGGACTAGCGGGAGGAACAATGAGCAGTTCTTC. Its translation: CASSLGGTSGRNNEQFF.

The chain uses TRBV30 and TRBJ2-7; 10 bases are shared with TRBD2. From germline, CDR1 is GTSNPN and CDR2 SVGIG (reference sequence). The CDR3 consists of 17 residues. V dropped 4 bases and J dropped 5; count of bases not matched to a gene: 17. The CDR3 loop is CAWIGKAGTSVLNEQYF. The CDR3 bases are TGTGCCTGGATTGGGAAAGCCGGGACTAGCGTCCTAAACGAGCAGTACTTC.